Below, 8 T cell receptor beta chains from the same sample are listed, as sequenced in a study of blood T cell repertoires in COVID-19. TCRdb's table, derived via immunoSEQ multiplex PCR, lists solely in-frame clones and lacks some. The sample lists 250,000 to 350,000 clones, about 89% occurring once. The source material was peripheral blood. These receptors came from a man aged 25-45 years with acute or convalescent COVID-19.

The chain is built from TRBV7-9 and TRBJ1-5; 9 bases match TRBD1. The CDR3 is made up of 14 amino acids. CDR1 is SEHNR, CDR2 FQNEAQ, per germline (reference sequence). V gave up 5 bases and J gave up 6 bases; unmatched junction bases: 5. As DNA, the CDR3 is TGTGCCAGCAGCCGGACAGGGGACTTTCAGCCCCAGCATTTT. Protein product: CASSRTGDFQPQHF.

The chain's CDR3 is CASSSFGTPGNTIYF. The CDR3 DNA reads TGTGCCAGCAGCTCCTTTGGGACTCCTGGAAACACCATATATTTT. The rearrangement uses TRBV7-8 and TRBJ1-3; D possibly corresponds to TRBD1 (5 bases). There are 15 residues in the CDR3. Trimming stripped 4 bases from V and 2 bases from J, with 12 bases between. Per the germline V gene, CDR1 is SGHVS and CDR2 is FQNEAQ.

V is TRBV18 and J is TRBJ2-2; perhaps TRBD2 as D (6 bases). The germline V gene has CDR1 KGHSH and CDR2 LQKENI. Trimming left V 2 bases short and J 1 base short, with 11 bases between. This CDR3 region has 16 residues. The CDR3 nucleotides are TGTGCCAGCTCACCATCGCTAGCGCAGAACACCGGGGAGCTGTTTTTT. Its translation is CASSPSLAQNTGELFF.

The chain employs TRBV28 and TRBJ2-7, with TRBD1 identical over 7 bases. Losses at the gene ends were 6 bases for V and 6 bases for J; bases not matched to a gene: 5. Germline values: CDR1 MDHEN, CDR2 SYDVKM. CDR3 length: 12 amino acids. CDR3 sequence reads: CASSLGQLEQYF. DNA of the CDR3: TGTGCCAGCAGCCTGGGACAGCTCGAGCAGTACTTC.

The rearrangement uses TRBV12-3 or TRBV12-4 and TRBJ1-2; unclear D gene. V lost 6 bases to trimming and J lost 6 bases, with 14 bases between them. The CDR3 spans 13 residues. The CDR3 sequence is CASSRQDSDGYTF. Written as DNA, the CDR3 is TGTGCCAGCAGCCGTCAGGATTCCGATGGCTACACCTTC.

This CDR3 reads CASSPGNTGELFF. In DNA form, the CDR3 reads TGCGCCAGCAGCCCAGGGAACACCGGGGAGCTGTTTTTT. The rearrangement links TRBV5-1 to TRBJ2-2; D not resolved. This CDR3 has 13 amino acids. V lost 4 bases, J lost 1 base, and 5 bases lay in between. Germline V gene data show CDR1 as SGHRS and CDR2 as YFSETQ.

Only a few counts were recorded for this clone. CDR3 bases: TGTGCCAGCAGCCGACTAGGTGGTACAGATACGCAGTATTTT. Protein sequence: CASSRLGGTDTQYF. The chain carries TRBV7-9 and TRBJ2-3, with D possibly matching TRBD2 (6 bases). Trimming stripped 5 bases from V and 3 bases from J, with 12 bases between. The CDR3 runs to 14 residues. Germline CDR1 and CDR2: SEHNR and FQNEAQ (reference sequence). Full variable domain (rest looked up from reference TRBV7-9 and TRBJ2-3): DTGVSQNPRHKITKRGQNVTFRCDPISEHNRLYWYRQTLGQGPEFLTYFQNEAQLEKSRLLSDRFSAERPKGSFSTLEIQRTEQGDSAMYLCASSRLGGTDTQYFGPGTRLTVL.

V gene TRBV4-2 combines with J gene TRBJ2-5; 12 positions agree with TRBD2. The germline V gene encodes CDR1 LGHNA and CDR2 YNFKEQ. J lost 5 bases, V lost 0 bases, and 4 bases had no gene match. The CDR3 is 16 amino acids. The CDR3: CASSQDGTSGGETQYF. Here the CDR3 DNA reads TGTGCCAGCAGCCAAGATGGCACTAGCGGGGGGGAGACCCAGTACTTC.